The sequence of this T cell receptor (beta chain) was determined in a study of chemoradiotherapy in HPV16-positive cancers. Points from the study as a whole: During treatment, candidate HPV-specific clones and E7-related motifs expanded in tumor. Functional assays defining HPV-specific T cells used only a couple of HPV16-positive patients.

This clone came up once. Antigen unknown. Clones were sequenced by immunoSEQ multiplex PCR, and TCRdb holds only the in-frame ones, with some missing. The table has about 53,000 clones, 90% seen once. Material: blood, obtained from a patient who underwent chemoradiotherapy. The sequence derives from a human donor with HPV-associated anogenital cancer.

CDR3 nucleotides: TGTGCCAGCAGTCCCGCCAGGAGAGATCAGCCCCAGCATTTT. Protein sequence: CASSPARRDQPQHF. The rearrangement joins TRBV27 to TRBJ1-5; D not resolved. The CDR3 spans 14 residues. Looked up from germline, CDR1 is MNHEY and CDR2 is SMNVEV (reference sequence). V was trimmed by 5 bases and J by 5 bases, leaving 13 bases between them.